The subject of this entry is one TCR beta chain. The antigen is unknown. The sample originates from a study of T cells in localized non-small cell lung cancer. Measured with immunoSEQ multiplex PCR; TCRdb has only the in-frame clones, and not every one. The repertoire holds 30,000 or so clones, around 92% seen once, with 2% to 2.5% in the top ten. Study outcomes and limitations: Uninvolved neighboring lung showed the greatest T cell clonality, exceeding tumor. Researchers found a median around 57 of the top 100 tumor clones in adjacent lung. Without multi-region sequencing, intratumor heterogeneity could not be excluded.

V lost 0 bases and J lost 2, with 10 bases in between. The CDR3 has 15 residues. Germline V gene data show CDR1 as MGHRA and CDR2 as YSYEKL. This clonotype was obtained from an older female donor with stage I lung adenocarcinoma. The specimen comprised peripheral blood, sampled before any cancer treatment. The chain carries TRBV4-1 and TRBJ2-5; D not certain. CDR3 sequence: CASSQDENSQETQYF. In DNA form, the CDR3 reads TGCGCCAGCAGCCAAGATGAGAACTCTCAAGAGACCCAGTACTTC.